Reported below is one TCR beta chain. Antigen specificity is unknown. The CDR3 has 13 residues. V lost 3 bases and J lost 7, with 10 bases in between. Germline V gene sequence: CDR1 MDHEN, CDR2 SYDVKM. This sample is drawn from a study of T cells in Graves' hyperthyroidism and ophthalmopathy. Study background: Upon initial diagnosis and before any treatment, peripheral blood was collected.

Study results and limitations: In the analysis, a 13 V-J model separated ophthalmopathy from stable hyperthyroidism. Appearing also in blood were most of the thyroid clonotypes expanded above 0.001. The model identified upcoming ophthalmopathy a median roughly 6.5 months ahead of onset.

Researchers amplified the TCR beta CDR3 regions from RNA transcripts. The study used the HTBI primer set for a first-round RT-PCR of the TCR CDR3. TCRdb re-called the multiplex PCR reads through MiXCR, storing one row per CDR3 protein. The sample holds around 350,000 distinct CDR3 sequences, roughly 14% seen once. The specimen sequenced was blood. This chain connects TRBV28 to TRBJ1-3; D is perhaps TRBD1 (5 bases). This receptor was taken from a woman in her late teens or twenties with Graves' hyperthyroidism that later progressed to Graves' ophthalmopathy. CDR3 residues: CASSFGTGNTIYF. The CDR3 coding sequence is TGTGCCAGCAGTTTTGGGACGGGGAACACCATATATTTT.